What follows are 2 T cell receptor beta chains derived from one specimen sequenced in a study of cytomegalovirus exposure and HLA in healthy donors. 60 Vbeta and 13 Jbeta primers were used in PCR. Profiling relied on immunoSEQ multiplex PCR, and the TCRdb table lists in-frame clones only, not all of them. The repertoire holds under 200,000 clones, with 80% to 90% as singletons. Sequencing used PBMCs. These TCRs come from a woman aged 45-65 years in good health and CMV-seronegative.

The genes are TRBV30 and TRBJ2-1; 7 positions match TRBD2. This CDR3 is built from 11 residues. Germline V gene sequence: CDR1 GTSNPN, CDR2 SVGIG (reference sequence). Trimming cost V 3 bases and J 15 bases; bases outside gene matches: 8. As DNA, the CDR3 is TGTGCCTGGAGGAATGGGGGGGAGGGGTTCTTC. Protein: CAWRNGGEGFF.

The chain links TRBV5-6 to TRBJ2-7; the match to TRBD1 covers 7 bases. The germline V gene encodes CDR1 SGHDT and CDR2 YYEEEE. The CDR3 has 12 residues. Losses at the gene ends were 4 bases for V and 3 bases for J; bases not matched to a gene: 1. CDR3 sequence reads: CASSGDSYEQYF. The DNA of the CDR3 is TGTGCCAGCAGCGGGGACAGCTACGAGCAGTACTTC.